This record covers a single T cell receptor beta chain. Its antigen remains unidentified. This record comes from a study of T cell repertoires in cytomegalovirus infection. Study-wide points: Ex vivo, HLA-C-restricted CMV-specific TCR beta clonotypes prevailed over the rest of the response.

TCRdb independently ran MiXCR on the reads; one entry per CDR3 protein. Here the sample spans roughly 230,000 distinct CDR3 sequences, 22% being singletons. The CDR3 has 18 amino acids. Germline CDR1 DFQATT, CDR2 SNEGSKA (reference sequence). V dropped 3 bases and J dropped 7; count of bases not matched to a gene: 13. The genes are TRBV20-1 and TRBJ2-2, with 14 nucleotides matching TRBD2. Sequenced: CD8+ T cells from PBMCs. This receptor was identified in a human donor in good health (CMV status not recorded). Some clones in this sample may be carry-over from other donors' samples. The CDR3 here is CSASRPGLAGEQDGELFF. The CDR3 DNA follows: TGCAGTGCTAGTCGACCGGGACTAGCGGGGGAACAGGACGGGGAGCTGTTTTTT.